The 2 T cell receptor beta chains listed next were all sequenced from one sample in a study of T cells expressing NK-cell markers. From its re-call of the 5' RACE reads, TCRdb lists each CDR3 protein once, without DNA. Recorded for this sample: 500,000 or so distinct CDR3 sequences. What was sequenced was blood T cells: a sorted CD56 or NKG2C T cell subset, CD4+ or CD8+ T cells, or bulk PBMC T cells (not recorded which). Every receptor here comes from a man aged 18 to 35 in good health.

The rearrangement joins TRBV20-1 to TRBJ2-5; lacking DNA, the TRBD1 call made by TCRdb goes unchecked. Germline V gives CDR1 DFQATT, CDR2 SNEGSKA (reference sequence). CDR3 length equals 12 residues. The CDR3 loop is CSAGGHGETQYF.

The chain carries TRBV5-1 and TRBJ1-3; TCRdb calls TRBD1, which cannot be checked without DNA. The CDR3 loop spans 14 amino acids. Germline values: CDR1 SGHRS, CDR2 YFSETQ. CDR3 protein: CASSFGQIEDTIYF.